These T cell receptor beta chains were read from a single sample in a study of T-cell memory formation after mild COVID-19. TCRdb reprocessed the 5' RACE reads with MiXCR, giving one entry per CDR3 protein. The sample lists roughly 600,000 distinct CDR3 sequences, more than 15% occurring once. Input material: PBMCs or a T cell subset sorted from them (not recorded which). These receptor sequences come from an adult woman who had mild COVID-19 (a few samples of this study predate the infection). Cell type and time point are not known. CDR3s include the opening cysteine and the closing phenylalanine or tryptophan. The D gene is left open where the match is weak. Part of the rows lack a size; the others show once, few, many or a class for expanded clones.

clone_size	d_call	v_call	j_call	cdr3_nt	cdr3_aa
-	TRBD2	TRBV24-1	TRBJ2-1	TGTGCCACCAGTGATTTCGGCGGGGGTGAGCAGTTCTTC	CATSDFGGGEQFF
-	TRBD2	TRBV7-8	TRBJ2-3	TGTGCCAGCAGCAACGCCCCGCCAACGGGGGGGCCGCCAGATACGCAGTATTTT	CASSNAPPTGGPPDTQYF
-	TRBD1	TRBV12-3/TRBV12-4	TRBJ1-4	TGTGCCAGCACTCAGCAGGGGGGACAGGGGTACGAAAAACTGTTTTTT	CASTQQGGQGYEKLFF
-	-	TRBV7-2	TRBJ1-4	TGTGCCAGCAGCCGGGACCGGGCAACTAATGAAAAACTGTTTTTT	CASSRDRATNEKLFF
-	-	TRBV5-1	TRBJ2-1	TGCGCCAGCAGCTTGGCTCCGGGGGTCAACAATGAGCAGTTCTTC	CASSLAPGVNNEQFF
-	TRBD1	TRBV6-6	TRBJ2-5	TGTGCCAGCAGATGGACAGGGGCAGAGACCCAGTACTTC	CASRWTGAETQYF
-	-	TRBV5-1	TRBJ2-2	TGCGCCAGCAGCTTCGCCAGCTACACCGGGGAGCTGTTTTTT	CASSFASYTGELFF
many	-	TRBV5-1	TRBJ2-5	TGCGCCAGCAGCTTTCCCCAAGAGACCCAGTACTTC	CASSFPQETQYF
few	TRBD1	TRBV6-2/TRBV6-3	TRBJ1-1	TGTGCCAGCAACGGACAGGCATACACTGAAGCTTTCTTT	CASNGQAYTEAFF
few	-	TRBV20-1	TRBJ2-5	TGCAGTGCTAGAGCATTCCCAGGTGTAGAGACCCAGTACTTC	CSARAFPGVETQYF
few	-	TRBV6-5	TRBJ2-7	TGTGCCAGCAGTGCGGCAGGGGTGTACGAGCAGTACTTC	CASSAAGVYEQYF
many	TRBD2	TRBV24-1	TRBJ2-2	TGTGCCACCAGTGATTTAGCGGGAGGGCCAACCGGGGAGCTGTTTTTT	CATSDLAGGPTGELFF
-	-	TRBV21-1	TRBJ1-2	TGTGCCAGCACCAGACGAGCCTATGGCTACACCTTC	CASTRRAYGYTF
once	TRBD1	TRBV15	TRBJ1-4	TGTGCCACCAGCAGAGTAGGACAGGAGGATGAAAAACTGTTTTTT	CATSRVGQEDEKLFF
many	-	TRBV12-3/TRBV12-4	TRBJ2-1	TGTGCCAGCAGTATCTCTAGGGGAAACAATGAGCAGTTCTTC	CASSISRGNNEQFF
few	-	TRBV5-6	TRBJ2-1	TGTGCCAGCAGCTTGTGGGGAGACAATGAGCAGTTCTTC	CASSLWGDNEQFF
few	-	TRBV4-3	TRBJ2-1	TGCGCCAGCAGCCAAGATAGGGTAGTTTACAATGAGCAGTTCTTC	CASSQDRVVYNEQFF
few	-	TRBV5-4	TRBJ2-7	TGTGCCAGCAGGAGGTCGGGTGCGGGCGAGCAGTACTTC	CASRRSGAGEQYF
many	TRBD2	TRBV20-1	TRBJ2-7	TGCAGTGCTAGAGATGGTCGGGAGGGCAACGAGCAGTACTTC	CSARDGREGNEQYF
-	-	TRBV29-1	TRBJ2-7	TGCAGCGTTGATGGAGGGCCTAGATACGAGCAGTACTTC	CSVDGGPRYEQYF
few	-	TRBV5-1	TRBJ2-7	TGCGCCAGTTCGACAGACACGTACTACGAGCAGTACTTC	CASSTDTYYEQYF
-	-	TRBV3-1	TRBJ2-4	TGTGCCAGCAGCCATGGTGGTCAGTACTTC	CASSHGGQYF
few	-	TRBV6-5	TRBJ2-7	TGTGCCAGCAGTTACGGGACTCCCGAGTTCTACGAGCAGTACTTC	CASSYGTPEFYEQYF
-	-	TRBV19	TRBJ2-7	TGTGCCAGTAGCCGGGACACCAGCCCAGGGGAGCAGTACTTC	CASSRDTSPGEQYF
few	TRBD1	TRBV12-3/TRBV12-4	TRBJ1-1	TGTGCCAGCATTTCTGGACAGGCCGCCTCGATGAACACTGAAGCTTTCTTT	CASISGQAASMNTEAFF
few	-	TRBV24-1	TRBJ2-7	TGTGCCACCAGTGATCTCAGGGAGCCCTACGAGCAGTACTTC	CATSDLREPYEQYF
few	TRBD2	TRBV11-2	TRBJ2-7	TGTGCCAGCAGCTTAGTTCTAGCGGCCTACGAGCAGTACTTC	CASSLVLAAYEQYF
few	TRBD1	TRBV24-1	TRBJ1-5	TGTGCCACCAGTGATTTCGGTCAGGGGGCGGGGCCCCAGCATTTT	CATSDFGQGAGPQHF
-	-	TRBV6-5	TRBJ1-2	TGTGCCAGCAGCGTTACCGGGACCTCATTCACCTTC	CASSVTGTSFTF
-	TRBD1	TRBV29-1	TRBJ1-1	TGCAGCGTTGAAGGACAGGGGAACACTGAAGCTTTCTTT	CSVEGQGNTEAFF
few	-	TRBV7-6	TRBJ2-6	TGTGCCAGCAGCTCCGTCTTAGGAGGGACACATTACTCTGGGGCCAACGTCCTGACTTTC	CASSSVLGGTHYSGANVLTF
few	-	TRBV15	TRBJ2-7	TGTGCCACCAGCAGCAGGTTAGACCCCGGCGCAGGGTACTTC	CATSSRLDPGAGYF
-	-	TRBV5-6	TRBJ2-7	TGTGCCAGCAGCTCTTCCCGAGGACAGTTCCCCGAGCAGTACTTC	CASSSSRGQFPEQYF
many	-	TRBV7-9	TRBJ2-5	TGTGCCAGCAGCTTAGTACGTCCGGGGCAAAATCGGGAGACCCAGTACTTC	CASSLVRPGQNRETQYF
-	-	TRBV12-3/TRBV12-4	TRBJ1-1	TGTGCCAGCAGTGCCGACTTCCAATACCTAACAAAGAGGGCTGAAGCTTTCTTT	CASSADFQYLTKRAEAFF
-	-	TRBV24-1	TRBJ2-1	TGTGCCACCAGTGATGGCAGGTTCTTC	CATSDGRFF
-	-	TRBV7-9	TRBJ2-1	TGTGCCAGCAGCTTAGAAGCTGCCAATGAGCAGTTCTTC	CASSLEAANEQFF
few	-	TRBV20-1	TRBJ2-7	TGCAGTGCTACGGACAGTTCGTGGGAGCAGTACTTC	CSATDSSWEQYF
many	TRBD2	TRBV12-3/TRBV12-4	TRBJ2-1	TGTGCCAGCAGTTCCCACAGCGGGAGCTCCTACAATGAGCAGTTCTTC	CASSSHSGSSYNEQFF
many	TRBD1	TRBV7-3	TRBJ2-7	TGTGCCAGCAGCTCCTGGGACAGGGGGCACTACGAGCAGTACTTC	CASSSWDRGHYEQYF
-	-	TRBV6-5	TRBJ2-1	TGTGCCAGCAGTTACCGTTGGGACGGAACATACAATGAGCAGTTCTTC	CASSYRWDGTYNEQFF
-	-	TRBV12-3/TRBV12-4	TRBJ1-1	TGTGCCAGCAGTTTCGCGAGGGCGCTGAACACTGAAGCTTTCTTT	CASSFARALNTEAFF
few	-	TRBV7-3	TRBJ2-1	TGTGCCAGCAGCTTGACCCCCCTCGGGGTCAATGAGCAGTTCTTC	CASSLTPLGVNEQFF
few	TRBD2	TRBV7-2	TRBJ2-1	TGTGCCAGCAAACTAGCGGGAGGGCCAGATGAGCAGTTCTTC	CASKLAGGPDEQFF
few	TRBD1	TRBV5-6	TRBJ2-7	TGTGCCAGCAGCTTGCCCGGGACAGGGAGAACCTACGAGCAGTACTTC	CASSLPGTGRTYEQYF